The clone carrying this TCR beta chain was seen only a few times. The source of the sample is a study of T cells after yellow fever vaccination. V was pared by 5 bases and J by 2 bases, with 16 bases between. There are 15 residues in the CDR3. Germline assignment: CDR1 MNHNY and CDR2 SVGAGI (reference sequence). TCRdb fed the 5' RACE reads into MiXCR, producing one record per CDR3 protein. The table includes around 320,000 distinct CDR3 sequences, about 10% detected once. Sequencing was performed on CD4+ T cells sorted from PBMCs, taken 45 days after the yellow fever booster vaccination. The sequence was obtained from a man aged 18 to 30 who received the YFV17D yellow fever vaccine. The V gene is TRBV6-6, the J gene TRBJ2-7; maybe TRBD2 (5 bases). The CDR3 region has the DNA TGTGCCAGCAGTACCCCGGACGGAGGTACCTACGAGCAGTACGTC. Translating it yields CASSTPDGGTYEQYV.